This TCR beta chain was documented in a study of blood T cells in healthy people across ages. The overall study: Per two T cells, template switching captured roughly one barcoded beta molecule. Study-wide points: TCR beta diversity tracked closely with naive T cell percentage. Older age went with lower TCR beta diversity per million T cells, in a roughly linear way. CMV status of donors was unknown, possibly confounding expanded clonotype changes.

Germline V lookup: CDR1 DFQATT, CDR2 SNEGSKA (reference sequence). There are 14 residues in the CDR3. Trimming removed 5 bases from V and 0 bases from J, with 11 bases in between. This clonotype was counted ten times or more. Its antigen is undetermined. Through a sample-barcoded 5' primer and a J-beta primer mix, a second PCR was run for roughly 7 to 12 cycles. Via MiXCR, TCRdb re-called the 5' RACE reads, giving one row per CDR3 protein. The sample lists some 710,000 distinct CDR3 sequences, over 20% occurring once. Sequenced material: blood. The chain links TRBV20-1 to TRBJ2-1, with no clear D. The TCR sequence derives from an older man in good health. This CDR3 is CSAGLPISYNEQFF. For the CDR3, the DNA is TGCAGTGCTGGGCTACCAATCTCCTACAATGAGCAGTTCTTC.